This TCR beta chain was sequenced for a study of T cell responses to AZD1222 COVID-19 vaccine. The CDR3 length is 15 residues. V lost 4 bases, J lost 4 bases, and 8 bases stayed unmatched. Germline values: CDR1 SGHTA, CDR2 FQGNSA. Clones were sequenced by immunoSEQ multiplex PCR, and TCRdb holds only the in-frame ones, with some missing. The table has approximately 99,000 clones, approximately 90% seen once. The sequence was collected from an adult in good health. The specimen comprised peripheral blood, sampled on day 0 of MenACWY control vaccination. The chain is built from TRBV7-2 and TRBJ1-1, with 8 positions matching TRBD1. CDR3 protein: CASSSGQGLITEAFF. CDR3 DNA: TGTGCCAGCAGCTCTGGACAGGGATTGATCACTGAAGCTTTCTTT.